This passage covers 30 T cell receptor beta chains from one sample sequenced in a study of CD8 T cells in ankylosing spondylitis. In TCRdb, the 5' RACE reads were re-called with MiXCR into one record per CDR3 protein. Here the sample spans 200,000 to 250,000 distinct CDR3 sequences, over 7% being singletons. The sample consisted of blood, either unsorted or a sorted T cell fraction (not recorded which). The receptors were sampled from a female donor with ankylosing spondylitis or in good health (not recorded which).

At least ten counts were recorded for this clonotype. The chain combines TRBV28 with TRBJ2-1; D is unresolved. Germline V gene lookup returns CDR1 MDHEN and CDR2 SYDVKM. V was pared by 8 bases and J by 0 bases, with 8 bases between. The CDR3 sequence is 13 residues long. As DNA, the CDR3 is TGTGCCAGCTCTGTGTTCTCCTACAATGAGCAGTTCTTC. As protein: CASSVFSYNEQFF.

There are a few counts of this clonotype. This chain links TRBV7-9 with TRBJ2-6, with D unresolved. The V gene's germline CDR1 is SEHNR and CDR2 FQNEAQ (reference sequence). Trimming cost V 4 bases and J 0 bases, with 10 bases left between them. The CDR3 is 16 amino acids. The CDR3 loop is CASSSSVYSGANVLTF. CDR3 sequence (DNA): TGTGCCAGCAGCTCCTCAGTTTACTCTGGGGCCAACGTCCTGACTTTC.

V gene TRBV7-9 combines with J gene TRBJ2-7, with 8 nucleotides matching TRBD2. V lost 5 bases and J lost 6; bases outside the gene matches: 6. Germline V gene data show CDR1 as SEHNR and CDR2 as FQNEAQ (reference sequence). The CDR3 runs 13 residues. CDR3 protein: CASSNGLAGEQYF. The CDR3 nucleotides read TGTGCCAGCAGCAACGGACTAGCTGGCGAGCAGTACTTC.

This clonotype came up many times. The V gene is TRBV12-3 or TRBV12-4, the J gene TRBJ2-7, with no clear D. There are 14 residues in the CDR3. Trimming pared 7 bases from V and 0 bases from J, leaving 13 bases between. The CDR3 DNA is TGTGCCAGCAAAAGAGGTGGAAGCTCCTACGAGCAGTACTTC. Its translation: CASKRGGSSYEQYF.

The rearrangement joins TRBV29-1 to TRBJ2-1, with 15 bases lining up with TRBD2. The J segment lost 10 bases and the V segment lost 8 bases, leaving 3 bases of the junction unmatched. Germline V gene data show CDR1 as SQVTM and CDR2 as ANQGSEA. The CDR3 is made up of 12 amino acids. The CDR3 coding sequence is TGCAGCTATGGACTAGCGGGAGGGGAGCAGTTCTTC. Residues: CSYGLAGGEQFF.

In its sample, this clonotype was seen many times. The V call is TRBV5-1, the J call TRBJ2-7, with TRBD1 as a possible D gene (6 bases). The V end was cut by 4 bases, the J end by 0 bases, with 11 bases between. Germline lookup yields CDR1 SGHRS and CDR2 YFSETQ. The CDR3 runs 14 residues. Here the CDR3 reads CASSIQGHSYEQYF. Here the CDR3 DNA reads TGCGCCAGCAGCATCCAGGGGCACTCCTACGAGCAGTACTTC.

The sample holds many counts of this clonotype. V usage is TRBV20-1 and J usage is TRBJ2-1; no clear D gene. This CDR3 contains 11 residues. Between the trimmed V and J ends, which lost 1 base and 9 bases, there was a span of 7 bases. Per the germline V gene, CDR1 is DFQATT and CDR2 is SNEGSKA (reference sequence). The DNA for the CDR3 is TGCAGTGCTAGAGGGGTGACTGAGCAGTTCTTC. Translating gives CSARGVTEQFF.

Many counts were recorded for this clonotype. The chain employs TRBV5-1 and TRBJ2-7; D may be TRBD1 or TRBD2 (5 bases each). The ends were cut back, 0 bases at V and 7 bases at J, with 14 bases in the middle. CDR3 length: 14 amino acids. Germline CDR1 SGHRS, CDR2 YFSETQ. As DNA, the CDR3 is TGCGCCAGCAGCTTGGGGGACGGTGTCGTGGAGCAGTACTTC. Amino acids: CASSLGDGVVEQYF.

The chain links TRBV29-1 to TRBJ1-1, with D perhaps matching TRBD1 (5 bases). V lost 4 bases, J lost 1 base, and 10 bases lay in between. Germline assignment: CDR1 SQVTM and CDR2 ANQGSEA. The CDR3 has 13 amino acids. CDR3 DNA: TGCAGCGTTGGAAGGGGACCGAACACTGAAGCTTTCTTT. Amino acid sequence: CSVGRGPNTEAFF.

This clonotype appeared many times. The rearrangement uses TRBV20-1 and TRBJ1-5, with TRBD1 matching over 7 bases. In germline, CDR1 is DFQATT, CDR2 SNEGSKA (reference sequence). CDR3 length: 12 amino acids. V lost 5 bases, J lost 4 bases, and 2 bases stayed unmatched. The CDR3 coding sequence is TGCAGTGCTGGGGACAGAAATCAGCCCCAGCATTTT. Its translation is CSAGDRNQPQHF.

At least ten counts were recorded for this clonotype. This CDR3 is CASQPSGYTDTQYF. The CDR3 nucleotides are TGTGCCAGCCAGCCTAGCGGATACACAGATACGCAGTATTTT. V usage is TRBV3-1 and J usage is TRBJ2-3; 7 bases are shared with TRBD2. Germline-derived CDR1 and CDR2 are LGHDT and YNNKEL (reference sequence). V trimming: 8 bases; J trimming: 2 bases; junction bases outside the gene matches: 7. The length of the CDR3 is 14 residues.

A few counts support this clonotype. The rearrangement uses TRBV20-1 and TRBJ2-1; D gene ambiguous. This CDR3 is built from 13 residues. V was clipped by 8 bases and J by 0 bases, with 11 bases between them. Germline-derived CDR1 and CDR2 are DFQATT and SNEGSKA (reference sequence). The CDR3 sequence: CSTSHSSYNEQFF. CDR3 bases: TGCAGTACATCCCACAGCTCCTACAATGAGCAGTTCTTC.

Only a few counts were recorded for this clonotype. The CDR3 DNA follows: TGTGCCAGCAGCCCCCTGACTAGGGGGGAGGAGCAGTTCTTC. This codes for CASSPLTRGEEQFF. The chain carries TRBV7-9 and TRBJ2-1; D may match TRBD1 or TRBD2 (6 bases each). The CDR3 contains 14 residues. V lost 5 bases, J lost 10 bases, and 18 bases lay in between. Germline V gene lookup returns CDR1 SEHNR and CDR2 FQNEAQ (reference sequence).

This clonotype was counted many times. The chain combines TRBV20-1 with TRBJ2-7, with 7 bases aligning to TRBD2. Germline V lookup: CDR1 DFQATT, CDR2 SNEGSKA (reference sequence). V gave up 0 bases and J gave up 4 bases; unmatched junction bases: 6. This CDR3 is 14 amino acids long. CDR3 protein: CSARDGREWYEQYF. CDR3 sequence (DNA): TGCAGTGCTAGAGATGGGCGGGAGTGGTACGAGCAGTACTTC.

The genes are TRBV7-2 and TRBJ2-7; D unclear. The ends were cut back, 5 bases at V and 1 base at J, with 15 bases in the middle. Germline V CDR1 and CDR2: SGHTA, FQGNSA. The length of the CDR3 is 15 residues. The CDR3: CASSVGSDGSYEQYF. The CDR3 DNA reads as TGTGCCAGCAGCGTGGGCAGTGACGGATCCTACGAGCAGTACTTC.

This clonotype was found many times. The chain couples TRBV20-1 to TRBJ2-7, with D possibly matching TRBD2 (5 bases). CDR3 length: 17 amino acids. The germline gives CDR1 DFQATT, CDR2 SNEGSKA (reference sequence). V gave up 0 bases and J gave up 4 bases, with 22 bases separating them. This CDR3 is CSARDRKGIVREYEQYF. CDR3 bases: TGCAGTGCTAGAGATCGGAAGGGAATCGTAAGGGAGTACGAGCAGTACTTC.

This clonotype was seen repeatedly, ten times or more. V and J are TRBV29-1 and TRBJ2-6; 12 bases line up with TRBD1. Germline-derived CDR1 and CDR2 are SQVTM and ANQGSEA. J lost 1 base, V lost 4 bases, and 5 bases had no gene match. The CDR3 contains 17 residues. The chain's CDR3 is CSVAGTGGSSGANVLTF. The CDR3 DNA reads as TGCAGCGTTGCGGGGACAGGGGGCTCTTCTGGGGCCAACGTCCTGACTTTC. The full variable domain, completed using reference TRBV29-1 and TRBJ2-6, is SAVISQKPSRDICQRGTSLTIQCQVDSQVTMMFWYRQQPGQSLTLIATANQGSEATYESGFVIDKFPISRPNLTFSTLTVSNMSPEDSSIYLCSVAGTGGSSGANVLTFGAGSRLTVL.

The chain links TRBV20-1 to TRBJ1-3; D unresolved. This CDR3 is built from 11 residues. Trimming cost V 8 bases and J 2 bases, with 7 bases left between them. Germline V gene data show CDR1 as DFQATT and CDR2 as SNEGSKA (reference sequence). The chain's CDR3 is CSSITGNTIYF. The CDR3 region has the DNA TGCAGTTCTATAACTGGAAACACCATATATTTT.

This clonotype showed up just a few times. V is TRBV19 and J is TRBJ1-2, with a tentative D call TRBD1 (5 bases). The CDR3 has 13 residues. Trimming stripped 6 bases from V and 6 bases from J, with 14 bases between. Germline V CDR1 and CDR2: LNHDA, SQIVND (reference sequence). CDR3 sequence (DNA): TGTGCCAGTAGAGTCAGGGAGCTGAATGGCTACACCTTC. Translated, it gives CASRVRELNGYTF.

This clonotype was detected ten times or more. The chain recombines TRBV10-3 with TRBJ1-1, with a possible D match to TRBD1 (6 bases). The CDR3 spans 14 residues. Deletions cut 2 bases from V and 4 bases from J, with 11 bases between. Germline CDR1 and CDR2: ENHRY and SYGVKD. CDR3 nucleotide sequence: TGTGCCATCAGTGAGGCGGGGGCGGGCACTGAAGCTTTCTTT. Amino acid sequence: CAISEAGAGTEAFF.

The CDR3 sequence: CSASPRLAVHEQYF. In DNA, the CDR3 is TGCAGTGCTAGCCCAAGGCTAGCGGTCCACGAGCAGTACTTC. This chain joins TRBV20-1 and TRBJ2-7; 7 positions match TRBD2. Germline trimming cut 3 bases from V and 5 bases from J; bases unmatched to any gene: 10. The CDR3 totals 14 residues. Germline assignment: CDR1 DFQATT and CDR2 SNEGSKA (reference sequence).

This clonotype showed up many times. The chain combines TRBV30 with TRBJ2-2; D possibly corresponds to TRBD1 (6 bases). The CDR3 spans 15 residues. The germline gives CDR1 GTSNPN, CDR2 SVGIG (reference sequence). Deletions cut 1 base from V and 1 base from J, with 10 bases between. The chain's CDR3 is CAWSGYRENTGELFF. The CDR3 nucleotides read TGTGCCTGGAGTGGCTACAGGGAGAACACCGGGGAGCTGTTTTTT.

The table lists this clonotype with many counts. The gene calls are TRBV19 and TRBJ2-1, with 8 bases aligning to TRBD2. This CDR3 comprises 17 residues. Germline V gene data show CDR1 as LNHDA and CDR2 as SQIVND (reference sequence). V lost 5 bases to trimming and J lost 5 bases; unmatched junction nucleotides: 14. CDR3 sequence (DNA): TGTGCCAGTAGTCCCCCTCCGGGACTAGGGGCGGACAATGAGCAGTTCTTC. The encoded protein is CASSPPPGLGADNEQFF.

Of note for this clonotype: A read error is possible here, since a much larger clone lies one base away. The rearrangement links TRBV12-3 or TRBV12-4 to TRBJ2-1; 8 bases line up with TRBD1. J lost 6 bases, V lost 6 bases, and 10 bases had no gene match. This CDR3 is built from 15 residues. The CDR3 reads CASSLSRGLGNEQFF. CDR3 DNA: TGTGCCAGCAGCTTGAGCAGGGGGCTCGGCAATGAGCAGTTCTTC.

This clonotype came up once. A much larger clone differs from this one at a single base, so this may be a read error. The CDR3 DNA follows: TGTGCCAGCAGCCCAGCCCGTATTCAGCCCCAGCATTTT. Residues: CASSPARIQPQHF. V usage is TRBV6-2 or TRBV6-3 and J usage is TRBJ1-5; D is ambiguous. The CDR3 sequence is 13 residues long. Germline CDR1 MNHEY, CDR2 SVGEGT. V lost 6 bases and J 6 bases, leaving 12 bases between the germline ends.

For this clonotype: With a much larger clone just one base away, this may be a read error. The V call is TRBV19, the J call TRBJ2-5, with D maybe TRBD1 (5 bases). The CDR3 runs to 14 residues. CDR1 and CDR2 from the germline V gene are LNHDA and SQIVND (reference sequence). CDR3 protein: CVSSMDTVQETQYF. The CDR3 nucleotides read TGTGTCAGTAGTATGGACACCGTACAAGAGACCCAGTACTTC. The whole variable domain, remainder taken from reference TRBV19 and TRBJ2-5, is DGGITQSPKYLFRKEGQNVTLSCEQNLNHDAMYWYRQDPGQGLRLIYYSQIVNDFQKGDIAEGYSVSREKKESFPLTVTSAQKNPTAFYLCVSSMDTVQETQYFGPGTRLLVL.

This clonotype was counted only a few times. J is TRBJ2-1 and V is TRBV12-3 or TRBV12-4, with 9 bases aligning to TRBD2. The CDR3 consists of 15 residues. The V segment lost 5 bases and the J segment 5 bases; nucleotides outside the gene matches: 7. CDR3 region: CASSLPGLANNEQFF. The CDR3 DNA follows: TGTGCCAGCAGTCTCCCGGGACTAGCAAACAATGAGCAGTTCTTC.

There are many counts of this clonotype. The CDR3 spells CASSQANRQGDTEAFF. Written as DNA, the CDR3 is TGTGCCAGCAGCCAAGCCAATCGACAGGGGGACACTGAAGCTTTCTTT. The V and J genes are TRBV7-8 and TRBJ1-1; 9 nucleotides align to TRBD1. Germline CDR1 is SGHVS and CDR2 is FQNEAQ. There are 16 residues in the CDR3. V dropped 5 bases and J dropped 3; count of bases not matched to a gene: 10.

This clonotype was picked up a small number of times. This rearrangement joins TRBV6-1 to TRBJ2-7; D tentatively reads TRBD1 or TRBD2 (5 bases each). Trimming took off 5 bases at V and 0 bases at J, with 17 bases between the two ends. The length of the CDR3 is 16 residues. The V gene's germline CDR1 is MNHNS and CDR2 SASEGT. The CDR3 loop is CASSRAPGPSSYEQYF. DNA of the CDR3: TGTGCCAGCAGTCGTGCCCCGGGGCCAAGCTCCTACGAGCAGTACTTC.

This clonotype occurred many times. The chain joins TRBV12-3 or TRBV12-4 to TRBJ1-2; possibly TRBD1 for D (6 bases). The CDR3 spans 13 residues. V was pared by 8 bases and J by 5 bases, with 15 bases between. The CDR3 loop reads CASQSKGGYGYTF. The CDR3 region has the DNA TGTGCCAGCCAGTCAAAGGGGGGGTATGGCTACACCTTC.